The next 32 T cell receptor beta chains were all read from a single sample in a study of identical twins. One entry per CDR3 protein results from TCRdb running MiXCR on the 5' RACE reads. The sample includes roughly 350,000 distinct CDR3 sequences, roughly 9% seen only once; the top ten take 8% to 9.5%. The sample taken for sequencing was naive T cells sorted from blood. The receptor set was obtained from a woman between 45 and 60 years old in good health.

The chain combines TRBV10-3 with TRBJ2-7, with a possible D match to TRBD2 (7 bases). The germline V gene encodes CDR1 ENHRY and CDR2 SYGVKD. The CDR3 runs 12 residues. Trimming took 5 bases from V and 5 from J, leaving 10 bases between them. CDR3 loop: CAISRGGHEQYV. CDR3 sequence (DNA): TGTGCCATCAGTAGGGGGGGCCACGAGCAGTACGTC.

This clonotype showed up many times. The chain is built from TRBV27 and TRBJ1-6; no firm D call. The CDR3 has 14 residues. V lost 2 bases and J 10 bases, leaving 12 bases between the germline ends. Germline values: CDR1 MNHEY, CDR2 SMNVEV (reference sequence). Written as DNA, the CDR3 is TGTGCCAGCAGTTTAGAAGGGCGGTACTCACCCCTCCACTTT. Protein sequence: CASSLEGRYSPLHF.

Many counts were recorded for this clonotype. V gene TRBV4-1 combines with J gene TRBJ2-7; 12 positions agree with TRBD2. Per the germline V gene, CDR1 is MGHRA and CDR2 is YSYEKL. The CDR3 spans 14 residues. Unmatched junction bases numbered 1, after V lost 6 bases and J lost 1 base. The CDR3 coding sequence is TGCGCCAGCAGTACTAGCGGGAGGTCCTACGAGCAGTACTTC. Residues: CASSTSGRSYEQYF.

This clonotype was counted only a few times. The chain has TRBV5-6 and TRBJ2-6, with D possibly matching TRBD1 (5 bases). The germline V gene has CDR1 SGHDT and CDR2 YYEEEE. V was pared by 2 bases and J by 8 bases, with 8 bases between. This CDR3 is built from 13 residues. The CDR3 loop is CASSLSGTNVLTF. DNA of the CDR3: TGTGCCAGCAGCTTATCAGGGACCAACGTCCTGACTTTC.

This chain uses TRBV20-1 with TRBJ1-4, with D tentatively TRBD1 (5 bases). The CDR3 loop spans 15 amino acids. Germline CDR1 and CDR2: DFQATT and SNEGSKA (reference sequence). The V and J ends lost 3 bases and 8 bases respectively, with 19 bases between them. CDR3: CSASLGALAREKLFF. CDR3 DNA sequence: TGCAGTGCTAGCCTAGGGGCCCTAGCTAGGGAAAAACTGTTTTTT.

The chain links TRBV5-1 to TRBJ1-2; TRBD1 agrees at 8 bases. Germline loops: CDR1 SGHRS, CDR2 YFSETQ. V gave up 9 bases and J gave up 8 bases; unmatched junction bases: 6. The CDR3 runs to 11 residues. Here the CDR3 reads CAIGTGRGYTF. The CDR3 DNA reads TGCGCCATCGGGACAGGACGGGGCTACACCTTC.

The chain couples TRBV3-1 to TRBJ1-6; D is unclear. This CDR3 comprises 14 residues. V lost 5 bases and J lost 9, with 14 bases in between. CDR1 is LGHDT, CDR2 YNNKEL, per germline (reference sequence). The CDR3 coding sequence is TGTGCCAGCAGCAGTCAGATTCAAGTTTCACCCCTCCACTTT. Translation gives CASSSQIQVSPLHF.

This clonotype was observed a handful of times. The CDR3 nucleotides are TGCGCCAGGATACTAGCGGGACCCTGCACAGATACGCAGTATTTT. Translation gives CARILAGPCTDTQYF. The chain is built from TRBV4-1 and TRBJ2-3, with 10 bases lining up with TRBD2. The CDR3 runs 15 residues. Germline V gene lookup returns CDR1 MGHRA and CDR2 YSYEKL. The J segment lost 1 base and the V segment lost 9 bases, leaving 7 bases of the junction unmatched.

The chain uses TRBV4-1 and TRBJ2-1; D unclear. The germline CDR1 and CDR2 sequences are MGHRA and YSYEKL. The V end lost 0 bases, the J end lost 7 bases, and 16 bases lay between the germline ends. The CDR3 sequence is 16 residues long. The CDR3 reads CASSQDVRTPSNEQFF. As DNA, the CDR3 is TGCGCCAGCAGCCAAGATGTTAGGACCCCTTCTAATGAGCAGTTCTTC.

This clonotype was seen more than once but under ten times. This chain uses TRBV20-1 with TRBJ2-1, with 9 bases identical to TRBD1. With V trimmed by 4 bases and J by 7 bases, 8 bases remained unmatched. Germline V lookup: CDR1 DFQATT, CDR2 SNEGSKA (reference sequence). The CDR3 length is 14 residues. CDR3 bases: TGCAGTGCTACGGGGACAGGGAAGAGTAATGAGCAGTTCTTC. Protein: CSATGTGKSNEQFF.

In DNA form, the CDR3 reads TGTGCCAGCAGCGACGGACAGGGGGCTAACTATGGCTACACCTTC. This gives the protein CASSDGQGANYGYTF. The chain employs TRBV12-3 or TRBV12-4 and TRBJ1-2; the match to TRBD1 covers 10 bases. With V trimmed by 6 bases and J by 0 bases, 4 bases remained unmatched. The CDR3 loop spans 15 amino acids.

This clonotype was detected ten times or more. CDR3 in DNA: TGTGCCATCAGTGCCTACGGACTAGCGGGAGACACCCACCCCACAGATACGCAGTATTTT. Amino acids: CAISAYGLAGDTHPTDTQYF. The chain links TRBV10-3 to TRBJ2-3, with 13 bases matching TRBD2. The J segment lost 2 bases and the V segment lost 4 bases, leaving 15 bases of the junction unmatched. The CDR3 extends over 20 amino acids. CDR1 is ENHRY and CDR2 is SYGVKD in the germline V gene.

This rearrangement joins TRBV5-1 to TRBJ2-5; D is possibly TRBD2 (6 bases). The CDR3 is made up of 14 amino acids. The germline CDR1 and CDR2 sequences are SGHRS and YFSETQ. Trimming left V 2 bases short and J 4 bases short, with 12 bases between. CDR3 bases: TGCGCCAGCAGCTTTTCCGGAGGGGCAGAGACCCAGTACTTC. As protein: CASSFSGGAETQYF. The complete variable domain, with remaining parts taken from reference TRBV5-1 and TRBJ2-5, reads KAGVTQTPRYLIKTRGQQVTLSCSPISGHRSVSWYQQTPGQGLQFLFEYFSETQRNKGNFPGRFSGRQFSNSRSEMNVSTLELGDSALYLCASSFSGGAETQYFGPGTRLLVL.

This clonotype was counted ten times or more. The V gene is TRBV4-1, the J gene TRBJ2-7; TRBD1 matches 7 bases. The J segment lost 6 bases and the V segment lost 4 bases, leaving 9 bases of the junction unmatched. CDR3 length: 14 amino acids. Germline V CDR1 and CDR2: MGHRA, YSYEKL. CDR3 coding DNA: TGCGCCAGCAGCCCAGGACAGGCCCTCGGCGAGCAGTACTTC. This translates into CASSPGQALGEQYF.

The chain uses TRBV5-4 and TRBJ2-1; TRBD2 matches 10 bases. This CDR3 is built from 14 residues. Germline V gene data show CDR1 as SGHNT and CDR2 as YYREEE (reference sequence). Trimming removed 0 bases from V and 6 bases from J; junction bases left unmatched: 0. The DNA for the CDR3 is TGTGCCAGCAGCTTGGAGCGGGAGGGCAATGAGCAGTTCTTC. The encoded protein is CASSLEREGNEQFF.

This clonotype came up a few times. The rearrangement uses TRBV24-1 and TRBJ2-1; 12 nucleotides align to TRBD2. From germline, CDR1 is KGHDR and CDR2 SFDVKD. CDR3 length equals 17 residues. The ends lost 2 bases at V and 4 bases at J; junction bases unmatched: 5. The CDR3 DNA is TGTGCCACCAGTGATTCCCCACTAGCGGGAGGTTACAATGAGCAGTTCTTC. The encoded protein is CATSDSPLAGGYNEQFF.

Written as DNA, the CDR3 is TGCGCCAGCAGCTTGAGGCATGTAGCGGGAGAGACGACGAATGAGCAGTTCTTC. Its protein product is CASSLRHVAGETTNEQFF. V usage is TRBV5-1 and J usage is TRBJ2-1; TRBD2 matches at 9 bases. J lost 7 bases, V lost 1 base, and 15 bases had no gene match. Per the germline V gene, CDR1 is SGHRS and CDR2 is YFSETQ. This CDR3 is 18 amino acids long.

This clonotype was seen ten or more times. CDR3 residues: CAISEADRKNSPLHF. The DNA for the CDR3 is TGTGCCATCAGTGAGGCCGACAGAAAAAATTCACCCCTCCACTTT. This chain joins TRBV10-3 and TRBJ1-6, with D maybe TRBD1 (5 bases). Germline V CDR1 and CDR2: ENHRY, SYGVKD. Trimming removed 2 bases from V and 7 bases from J, with 12 bases in between. This CDR3 has 15 amino acids.

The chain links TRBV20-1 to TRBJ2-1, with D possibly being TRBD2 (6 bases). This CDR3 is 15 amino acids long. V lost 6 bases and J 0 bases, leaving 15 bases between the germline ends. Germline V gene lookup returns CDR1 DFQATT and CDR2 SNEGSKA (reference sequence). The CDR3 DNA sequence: TGCAGTGCCCTCGGGACTTTGAGCTCCTACAATGAGCAGTTCTTC. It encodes CSALGTLSSYNEQFF.

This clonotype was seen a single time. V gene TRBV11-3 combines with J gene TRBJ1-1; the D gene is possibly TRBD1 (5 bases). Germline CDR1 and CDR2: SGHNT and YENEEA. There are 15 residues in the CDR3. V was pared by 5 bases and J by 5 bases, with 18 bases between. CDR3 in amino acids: CASSVGLSTGTEAFF. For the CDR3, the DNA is TGTGCCAGCAGCGTGGGACTCTCTACGGGAACTGAAGCTTTCTTT.

CDR3 nucleotide sequence: TGTGCCAGCAGCTTATTGGGAGGGCCCCGTGAGACCCAGTACTTC. Protein product: CASSLLGGPRETQYF. The chain has TRBV7-3 and TRBJ2-5; TRBD2 matches 7 bases. CDR1 and CDR2 (germline): SGHTA, FQGTGA. V lost 2 bases and J lost 5; bases outside the gene matches: 8. The CDR3 totals 15 residues.

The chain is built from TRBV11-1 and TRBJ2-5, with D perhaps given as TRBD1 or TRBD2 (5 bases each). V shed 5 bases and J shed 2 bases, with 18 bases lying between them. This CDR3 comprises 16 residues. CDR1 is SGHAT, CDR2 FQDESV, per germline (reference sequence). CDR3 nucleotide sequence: TGTGCCAGCAGCCCCCGAGGAGGACACACACAAGAGACCCAGTACTTC. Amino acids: CASSPRGGHTQETQYF. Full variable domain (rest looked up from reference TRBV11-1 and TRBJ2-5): EAEVAQSPRYKITEKSQAVAFWCDPISGHATLYWYRQILGQGPELLVQFQDESVVDDSQLPKDRFSAERLKGVDSTLKIQPAELGDSAMYLCASSPRGGHTQETQYFGPGTRLLVL.

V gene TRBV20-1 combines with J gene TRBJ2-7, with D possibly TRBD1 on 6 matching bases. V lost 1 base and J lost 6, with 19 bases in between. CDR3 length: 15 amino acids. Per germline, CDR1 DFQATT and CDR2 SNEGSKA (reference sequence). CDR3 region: CSARVVGAHVGEQYF. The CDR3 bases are TGCAGTGCTAGAGTGGTGGGGGCCCACGTCGGCGAGCAGTACTTC.

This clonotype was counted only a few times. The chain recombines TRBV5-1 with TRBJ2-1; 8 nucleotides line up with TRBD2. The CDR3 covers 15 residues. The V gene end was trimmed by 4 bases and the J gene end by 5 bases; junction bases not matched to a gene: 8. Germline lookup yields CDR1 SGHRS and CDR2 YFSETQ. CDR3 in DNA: TGCGCCAGCAGCGCGAGCGGGAGATGGAACAATGAGCAGTTCTTC. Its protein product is CASSASGRWNNEQFF.

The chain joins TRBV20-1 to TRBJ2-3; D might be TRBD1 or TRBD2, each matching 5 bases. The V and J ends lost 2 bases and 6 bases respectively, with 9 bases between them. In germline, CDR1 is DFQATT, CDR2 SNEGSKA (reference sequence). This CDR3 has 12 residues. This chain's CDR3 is CSARQGPDTQYF. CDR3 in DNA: TGCAGTGCTAGACAGGGACCTGATACGCAGTATTTT.

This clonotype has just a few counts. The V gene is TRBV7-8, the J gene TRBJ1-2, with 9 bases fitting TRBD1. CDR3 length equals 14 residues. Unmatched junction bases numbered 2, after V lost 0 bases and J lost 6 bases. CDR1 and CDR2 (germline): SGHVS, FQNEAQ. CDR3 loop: CASSLAGTGNGYTF. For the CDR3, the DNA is TGTGCCAGCAGCTTAGCGGGGACAGGGAATGGCTACACCTTC.

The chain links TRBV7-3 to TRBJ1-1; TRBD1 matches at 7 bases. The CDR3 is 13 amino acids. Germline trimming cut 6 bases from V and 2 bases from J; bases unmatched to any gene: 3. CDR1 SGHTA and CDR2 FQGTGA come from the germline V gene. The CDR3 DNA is TGTGCCAGCAGTACAGGGGCCAACACTGAAGCTTTCTTT. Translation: CASSTGANTEAFF.

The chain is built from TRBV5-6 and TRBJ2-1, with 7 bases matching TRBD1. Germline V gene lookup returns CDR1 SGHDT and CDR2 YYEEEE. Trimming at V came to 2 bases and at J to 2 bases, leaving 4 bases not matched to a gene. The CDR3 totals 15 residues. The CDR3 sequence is CASSFRDSTYNEQFF. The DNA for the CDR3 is TGTGCCAGCAGCTTCCGGGACAGTACCTACAATGAGCAGTTCTTC.

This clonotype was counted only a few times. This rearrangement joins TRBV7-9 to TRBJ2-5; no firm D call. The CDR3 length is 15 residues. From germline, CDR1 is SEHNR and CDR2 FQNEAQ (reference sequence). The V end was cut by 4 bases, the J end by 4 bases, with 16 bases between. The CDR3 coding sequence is TGTGCCAGCAGCTCCTCGACCGAACCAGGAGAGACCCAGTACTTC. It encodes CASSSSTEPGETQYF.

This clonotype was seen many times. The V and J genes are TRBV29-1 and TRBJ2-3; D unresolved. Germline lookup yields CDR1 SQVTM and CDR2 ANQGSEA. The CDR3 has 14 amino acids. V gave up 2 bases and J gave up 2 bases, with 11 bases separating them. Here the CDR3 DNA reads TGCAGCGTTGAATCGGCATCTTCCACAGATACGCAGTATTTT. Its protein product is CSVESASSTDTQYF.

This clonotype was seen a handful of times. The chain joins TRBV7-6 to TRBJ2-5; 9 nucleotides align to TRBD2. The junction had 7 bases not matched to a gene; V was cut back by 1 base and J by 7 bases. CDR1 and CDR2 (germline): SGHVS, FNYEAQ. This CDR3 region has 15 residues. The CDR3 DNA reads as TGTGCCAGCAGCTTAGGGACTAGCGAGGGGCGGACCCAGTACTTC. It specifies CASSLGTSEGRTQYF.

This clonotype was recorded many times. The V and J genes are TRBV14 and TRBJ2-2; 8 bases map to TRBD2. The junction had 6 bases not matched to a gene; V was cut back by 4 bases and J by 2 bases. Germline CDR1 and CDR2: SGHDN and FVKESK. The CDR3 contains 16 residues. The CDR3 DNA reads TGTGCCAGCAGCCTCAGGACTAGCCAAAACACCGGGGAGCTGTTTTTT. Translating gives CASSLRTSQNTGELFF.